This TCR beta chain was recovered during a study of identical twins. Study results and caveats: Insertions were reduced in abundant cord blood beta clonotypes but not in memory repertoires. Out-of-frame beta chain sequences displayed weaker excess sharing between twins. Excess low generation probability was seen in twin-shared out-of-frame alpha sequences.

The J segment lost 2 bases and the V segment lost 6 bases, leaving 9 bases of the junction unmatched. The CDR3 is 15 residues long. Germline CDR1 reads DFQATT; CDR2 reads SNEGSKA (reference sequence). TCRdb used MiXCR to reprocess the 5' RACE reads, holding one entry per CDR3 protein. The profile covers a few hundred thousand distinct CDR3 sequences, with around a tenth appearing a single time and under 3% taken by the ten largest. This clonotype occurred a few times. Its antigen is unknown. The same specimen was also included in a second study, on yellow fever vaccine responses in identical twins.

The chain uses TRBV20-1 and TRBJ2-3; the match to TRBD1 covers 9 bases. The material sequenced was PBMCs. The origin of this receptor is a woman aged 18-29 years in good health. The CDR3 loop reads CSAPAGTGLTDTQYF. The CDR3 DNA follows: TGCAGTGCCCCGGCCGGGACAGGGCTCACAGATACGCAGTATTTT.